The 21 T cell receptor beta chains below were found in one sample sequenced in a study of T cell changes during pregnancy in multiple sclerosis. The protocol was immunoSEQ multiplex PCR, while the TCRdb copy is restricted to in-frame clones and leaves out a portion. Of approximately 85,000 clones listed, over 90% are singletons. This specimen was peripheral blood, taken in the third trimester of pregnancy. All receptors derive from a female donor with multiple sclerosis, enrolled in a pregnancy study.

The V gene is TRBV27, the J gene TRBJ1-5; D might be TRBD1 (5 bases). CDR3 length: 15 residues. CDR1 is MNHEY and CDR2 is SMNVEV in the germline V gene (reference sequence). Deletions cut 6 bases from V and 2 bases from J, with 14 bases between. For the CDR3, the DNA is TGTGCCAGCAGGCCAGGGAAGAGTGGCAATCAGCCCCAGCATTTT. It is translated as CASRPGKSGNQPQHF.

In its sample, this clone was seen a few times. V is TRBV5-4 and J is TRBJ1-1; 9 nucleotides agree with TRBD1. V was clipped by 4 bases and J by 1 base; unmatched bases: 8. This CDR3 spans 16 amino acids. From germline, CDR1 is SGHNT and CDR2 YYREEE (reference sequence). The CDR3 sequence: CASSPLDRGRNTEAFF. CDR3 in DNA: TGTGCCAGCAGCCCACTAGACAGGGGGAGGAACACTGAAGCTTTCTTT.

The chain is built from TRBV7-6 and TRBJ1-2; 7 nucleotides match TRBD1. This CDR3 contains 15 residues. CDR1 and CDR2 from the germline V gene are SGHVS and FNYEAQ. Germline trimming cut 5 bases from V and 6 bases from J; bases unmatched to any gene: 12. In DNA form, the CDR3 reads TGTGCCAGCAGCCCACAGACAGGGTTAGGGAATGGCTACACCTTC. Translation: CASSPQTGLGNGYTF.

V gene TRBV4-1 combines with J gene TRBJ1-1; 7 nucleotides line up with TRBD1. This CDR3 region has 18 residues. Germline values: CDR1 MGHRA, CDR2 YSYEKL. V shed 0 bases, J shed 1 base, and the junction held 11 bases outside the gene matches. This CDR3 is CASSQEGGGEGWNTEAFF. The DNA of the CDR3 is TGCGCCAGCAGCCAAGAAGGAGGGGGCGAAGGCTGGAACACTGAAGCTTTCTTT.

This chain joins TRBV7-6 and TRBJ1-1, with D perhaps TRBD1 (5 bases). The CDR3 contains 12 residues. With 8 bases removed from V and 1 base from J, the gap between germline ends came to 8 bases. The germline CDR1 and CDR2 sequences are SGHVS and FNYEAQ. CDR3 protein: CASQGENTEAFF. The CDR3, as DNA: TGTGCCAGCCAGGGCGAGAACACTGAAGCTTTCTTT.

This sequence joins TRBV14 and TRBJ1-5, with D hard to call. The CDR3 has 13 residues. CDR1 SGHDN and CDR2 FVKESK come from the germline V gene. V dropped 5 bases and J dropped 0 bases, with 5 bases sitting between them. As DNA, the CDR3 is TGTGCCAGCAGCTGGAGTAGCAATCAGCCCCAGCATTTT. This encodes CASSWSSNQPQHF.

The sample holds one count of this clone. This rearrangement joins TRBV4-1 to TRBJ2-1; the D is unclear. Trimming shortened V by 0 bases and J by 8 bases, and 8 bases separated the two germline ends. CDR3 length: 13 residues. Germline CDR1 is MGHRA and CDR2 is YSYEKL. CDR3 sequence: CASSQDNGYEQFF. As DNA, the CDR3 is TGCGCCAGCAGCCAAGATAACGGGTATGAGCAGTTCTTC.

This sequence joins TRBV9 and TRBJ2-7, with 8 bases aligning to TRBD2. V lost 0 bases, J lost 2 bases, and 10 bases stayed unmatched. CDR1 is SGDLS, CDR2 YYNGEE, per germline. There are 17 residues in the CDR3. Here the CDR3 DNA reads TGTGCCAGCAGCGTAGGCCCGGGAGGGACGGAAGCCTACGAGCAGTACTTC. It translates to CASSVGPGGTEAYEQYF. The full variable domain, with the rest looked up from reference TRBV9 and TRBJ2-7, is DSGVTQTPKHLITATGQRVTLRCSPRSGDLSVYWYQQSLDQGLQFLIQYYNGEERAKGNILERFSAQQFPDLHSELNLSSLELGDSALYFCASSVGPGGTEAYEQYFGPGTRLTVT.

The DNA for the CDR3 is TGTGCCAGCAGTTTCCCCGGACAGGGGGCTTCACCCCTCCACTTT. This translates into CASSFPGQGASPLHF. The rearrangement links TRBV28 to TRBJ1-6; 11 bases map to TRBD1. This CDR3 is 15 amino acids long. The germline V gene has CDR1 MDHEN and CDR2 SYDVKM. V shed 3 bases and J 9 bases; nucleotides not matched to a gene: 4.

The J gene is TRBJ1-1, the V gene TRBV5-4; 7 nucleotides line up with TRBD1. CDR1 is SGHNT and CDR2 is YYREEE in the germline V gene (reference sequence). The CDR3 length is 16 residues. Losses at the gene ends were 5 bases for V and 6 bases for J; bases not matched to a gene: 16. The CDR3 region is CASSSPTLQGTAEAFF. Written as DNA, the CDR3 is TGTGCCAGCAGTTCTCCTACCCTACAGGGGACAGCTGAAGCTTTCTTT.

J is TRBJ2-5 and V is TRBV5-1; a weak D match, TRBD2 (5 bases). The CDR3 is 13 residues long. The V gene's germline CDR1 is SGHRS and CDR2 YFSETQ. Trimming took off 4 bases at V and 9 bases at J, with 16 bases between the two ends. CDR3 coding DNA: TGCGCCAGCAGCCAGGACGGGGTCGCGGCCCAGTACTTC. It translates to CASSQDGVAAQYF.

This chain joins TRBV7-9 and TRBJ1-1; 9 nucleotides agree with TRBD1. CDR3 size: 15 residues. Trimming cost V 3 bases and J 7 bases; bases outside gene matches: 9. Germline-derived CDR1 and CDR2 are SEHNR and FQNEAQ (reference sequence). This CDR3 is CASSFLQGASGEAFF. CDR3 nucleotides: TGTGCCAGCAGCTTTTTACAGGGGGCGAGCGGTGAAGCTTTCTTT.

The chain has TRBV10-3 and TRBJ2-1; 9 bases agree with TRBD2. Germline trimming cut 8 bases from V and 4 bases from J; bases unmatched to any gene: 6. Germline loops: CDR1 ENHRY, CDR2 SYGVKD. The CDR3 spans 14 residues. CDR3 residues: CAIGAGGGYNEQFF. The CDR3 DNA is TGTGCCATCGGAGCGGGGGGTGGGTACAATGAGCAGTTCTTC.

The chain is built from TRBV6-1 and TRBJ2-7; tentatively, D is TRBD1 (6 bases). The CDR3 loop spans 12 amino acids. The V gene lost 10 bases and the J gene lost 2 bases, with 12 bases spanning the gap. Germline values: CDR1 MNHNS, CDR2 SASEGT. CDR3 region: CATLGGAYEQYF. The CDR3 DNA reads as TGTGCCACCCTAGGGGGAGCCTACGAGCAGTACTTC.

This sequence joins TRBV5-8 and TRBJ1-3; the D gene is possibly TRBD1 (5 bases). CDR1 is SGHTS, CDR2 YDEGEE, per germline. CDR3 size: 15 residues. Trimming cost V 1 base and J 3 bases, with 11 bases left between them. In nucleotides, the CDR3 is TGTGCCAGCAGCTTGTCGGGGGGTAGTGGAAACACCATATATTTT. Translation gives CASSLSGGSGNTIYF.

The chain couples TRBV19 to TRBJ2-3; 7 bases match TRBD1. The CDR3 runs 13 residues. V lost 5 bases and J lost 4; bases outside the gene matches: 3. Germline loops: CDR1 LNHDA, CDR2 SQIVND (reference sequence). The CDR3 nucleotides are TGTGCCAGTAGTGTTACAGGGGCAGATACGCAGTATTTT. This encodes CASSVTGADTQYF. Full variable domain (rest looked up from reference TRBV19 and TRBJ2-3): DGGITQSPKYLFRKEGQNVTLSCEQNLNHDAMYWYRQDPGQGLRLIYYSQIVNDFQKGDIAEGYSVSREKKESFPLTVTSAQKNPTAFYLCASSVTGADTQYFGPGTRLTVL.

The V call is TRBV27, the J call TRBJ2-5; 11 bases align to TRBD2. Trimming took 8 bases from V and 5 from J; bases not matched to a gene: 10. CDR3 length: 15 residues. In germline, CDR1 is MNHEY, CDR2 SMNVEV (reference sequence). This CDR3 reads CASRPVAGGLETQYF. CDR3 sequence (DNA): TGTGCCAGCCGCCCAGTAGCGGGGGGGCTGGAGACCCAGTACTTC.

The CDR3 loop reads CASSSDTAYEQYF. Written as DNA, the CDR3 is TGTGCCAGCAGCTCGGACACTGCCTACGAGCAGTACTTC. The rearrangement links TRBV7-2 to TRBJ2-7, with a weak D call TRBD1 (5 bases). The V end lost 4 bases, the J end lost 2 bases, and 9 bases lay between the germline ends. The CDR3 runs 13 residues. Looked up from germline, CDR1 is SGHTA and CDR2 is FQGNSA.

The J gene is TRBJ1-1, the V gene TRBV7-9; the match to TRBD1 covers 7 bases. The germline V gene encodes CDR1 SEHNR and CDR2 FQNEAQ (reference sequence). The length of the CDR3 is 12 residues. V lost 4 bases and J lost 7; bases outside the gene matches: 3. The CDR3 here is CASSSGQVEAFF. The CDR3 coding sequence is TGTGCCAGCAGCTCCGGACAGGTTGAAGCTTTCTTT.

V and J are TRBV30 and TRBJ1-5; 7 bases match TRBD1. This CDR3 spans 16 amino acids. CDR1 is GTSNPN and CDR2 is SVGIG in the germline V gene (reference sequence). V shed 0 bases, J shed 4 bases, and the junction held 9 bases outside the gene matches. The CDR3 here is CAWSVHKGAQNQPQHF. The CDR3 DNA reads TGTGCCTGGAGTGTACATAAGGGGGCCCAGAATCAGCCCCAGCATTTT.

Only one count was recorded for this clone. The J gene is TRBJ1-3, the V gene TRBV6-5; 8 nucleotides line up with TRBD1. The CDR3 covers 14 residues. The germline V gene encodes CDR1 MNHEY and CDR2 SVGAGI. V trimming: 4 bases; J trimming: 4 bases; junction bases outside the gene matches: 3. The CDR3 loop reads CASSFRGPGNTIYF. CDR3 DNA: TGTGCCAGCAGTTTCAGGGGGCCGGGAAACACCATATATTTT.